One and the same sample provided the 14 T cell receptor beta chains below, sequenced in a study of shared clonotypes between healthy human individuals. The repertoire was sequenced with immunoSEQ multiplex PCR; TCRdb's copy has only in-frame clones and lacks some. The table has millions of clones, 85% to 95% seen once; the top ten hold more than 0.1%. Source material: naive CD4+ T cells sorted from blood. Subset reported: CD45RA+ positively selected. The receptor set was obtained from a young man in good health.

The chain combines TRBV5-1 with TRBJ1-2; a weak D match, TRBD1 (5 bases). The germline V gene has CDR1 SGHRS and CDR2 YFSETQ. Trimming stripped 5 bases from V and 4 bases from J, with 12 bases between. This CDR3 is 13 amino acids long. The CDR3 loop is CASSTGTIYGYTF. The CDR3 DNA reads as TGCGCCAGCAGTACCGGGACCATCTATGGCTACACCTTC.

CDR3 loop: CASSYSSQGFYGYTF. The CDR3 DNA is TGTGCCAGCAGTTACTCATCTCAGGGGTTCTATGGCTACACCTTC. This chain joins TRBV6-5 and TRBJ1-2; possibly TRBD1 for D (6 bases). The germline V gene encodes CDR1 MNHEY and CDR2 SVGAGI. The CDR3 contains 15 residues. The V end was cut by 0 bases, the J end by 4 bases, with 12 bases between.

The chain recombines TRBV5-4 with TRBJ2-3; a weak D match, TRBD2 (6 bases). The germline V gene has CDR1 SGHNT and CDR2 YYREEE (reference sequence). The CDR3 loop spans 17 amino acids. V gave up 2 bases and J gave up 0 bases, with 16 bases separating them. CDR3 amino acids: CASSLGSRLGSTDTQYF. The CDR3 DNA reads as TGTGCCAGCAGCTTAGGTTCGAGACTAGGAAGCACAGATACGCAGTATTTT.

The chain uses TRBV10-3 and TRBJ2-3; 11 positions agree with TRBD2. With V trimmed by 2 bases and J by 0 bases, 7 bases remained unmatched. The CDR3 loop spans 18 amino acids. Germline CDR1 and CDR2: ENHRY and SYGVKD. CDR3 in DNA: TGTGCCATCAGTGAGCCGGGACTAGCGGACAAGAGCACAGATACGCAGTATTTT. Protein product: CAISEPGLADKSTDTQYF.

This clone was counted once. The gene calls are TRBV6-1 and TRBJ2-7, with D perhaps matching TRBD1 (6 bases). The CDR3 is 14 amino acids. V gave up 4 bases and J gave up 2 bases, with 12 bases separating them. Germline CDR1 is MNHNS and CDR2 is SASEGT. As DNA, the CDR3 is TGTGCCAGCAGTGGACAGGCATCAACCTACGAGCAGTACTTC. Its translation: CASSGQASTYEQYF.

Comment on this clone: The junction departs from the called germline gene at one end, perhaps through a read error. V and J are TRBV4-1 and TRBJ1-2, with 8 bases lining up with TRBD1. This CDR3 comprises 16 residues. CDR1 and CDR2 (germline): MGHRA, YSYEKL. CDR3 in DNA: TGTGCCAGCAGCCAAGTAGATCGGGACAGGAACTATGGCTACACCTTC. Translated, it gives CASSQVDRDRNYGYTF.

V usage is TRBV11-2 and J usage is TRBJ2-6; possibly TRBD1 or TRBD2 for D (6 bases each). Germline CDR1 is SGHAT and CDR2 is FQNNGV. Trimming left V 5 bases short and J 0 bases short, with 14 bases between. This CDR3 contains 17 residues. Written as DNA, the CDR3 is TGTGCCAGCAGCCGTGAAGGGGGAGGCTCTGGGGCCAACGTCCTGACTTTC. Amino acid sequence: CASSREGGGSGANVLTF. Variable domain in full (rest from reference TRBV11-2 and TRBJ2-6): EAGVAQSPRYKIIEKRQSVAFWCNPISGHATLYWYQQILGQGPKLLIQFQNNGVVDDSQLPKDRFSAERLKGVDSTLKIQPAKLEDSAVYLCASSREGGGSGANVLTFGAGSRLTVL.

This chain uses TRBV6-6 with TRBJ2-2, with 7 bases lining up with TRBD2. V shed 4 bases, J shed 5 bases, and the junction held 4 bases outside the gene matches. This CDR3 comprises 14 residues. Germline V gene data show CDR1 as MNHNY and CDR2 as SVGAGI (reference sequence). CDR3 sequence reads: CASSFPGGTGELFF. DNA for the CDR3: TGTGCCAGCAGTTTTCCCGGGGGGACCGGGGAGCTGTTTTTT.

V usage is TRBV28 and J usage is TRBJ1-2, with 7 bases identical to TRBD1. This CDR3 is 14 amino acids long. V shed 7 bases, J shed 2 bases, and the junction held 7 bases outside the gene matches. In germline, CDR1 is MDHEN, CDR2 SYDVKM. The CDR3 region is CASNWRGRNYGYTF. The CDR3 nucleotides are TGTGCCAGCAACTGGAGGGGGCGGAACTATGGCTACACCTTC.

As for this clone: The same CDR3 can be traced to other DNA sequences in this sample. This rearrangement joins TRBV7-2 to TRBJ2-7, with 8 nucleotides matching TRBD2. CDR1 is SGHTA, CDR2 FQGNSA, per germline. Trimming took 5 bases from V and 4 from J; bases not matched to a gene: 7. The CDR3 contains 14 residues. CDR3 coding DNA: TGTGCCAGCAGCCTCGGACTAGCAGTTTACGAGCAGTACTTC. Amino acids: CASSLGLAVYEQYF.

The CDR3 DNA sequence: TGCGCCAGCAGTGATTTCCGCGAAAGCTCCTACGAGCAGTACTTC. Translation: CASSDFRESSYEQYF. The chain uses TRBV10-1 and TRBJ2-7; D not certain. This CDR3 has 15 amino acids. V lost 3 bases, J lost 0 bases, and 12 bases lay in between. Germline values: CDR1 WNHNN, CDR2 SYGVQD (reference sequence).

The V and J genes are TRBV5-1 and TRBJ2-7; D tentatively reads TRBD1 or TRBD2 (5 bases each). Germline-derived CDR1 and CDR2 are SGHRS and YFSETQ. V shed 4 bases and J shed 1 base, with 18 bases lying between them. The CDR3 spans 16 residues. The CDR3 region is CASSPGPRGFSYEQYF. CDR3 in DNA: TGCGCCAGCAGCCCGGGACCCCGGGGTTTTTCCTACGAGCAGTACTTC.

The rearrangement joins TRBV7-2 to TRBJ2-5, with no clear D. V was pared by 3 bases and J by 1 base, with 6 bases between. There are 13 residues in the CDR3. Germline values: CDR1 SGHTA, CDR2 FQGNSA. As DNA, the CDR3 is TGTGCCAGCAGCTTTATGGTCCAAGAGACCCAGTACTTC. It encodes CASSFMVQETQYF.

Only one count was recorded for this clone. The V gene is TRBV27, the J gene TRBJ1-1, with D possibly TRBD1 on 6 matching bases. CDR1 is MNHEY and CDR2 is SMNVEV in the germline V gene (reference sequence). The CDR3 runs to 16 residues. V was pared by 5 bases and J by 0 bases, with 16 bases between. The CDR3, as DNA: TGTGCCAGCAGTCCATGGACAGAAGTGATGAACACTGAAGCTTTCTTT. This gives the protein CASSPWTEVMNTEAFF.